This TCR beta chain was found in a study of blood T cell repertoires in COVID-19 (dated by TCRdb to the early 2020s). Regarding the research as a whole: Samples covering the acute and convalescent phases of COVID-19 were provided by collaborators in the United States, Italy and Spain. The prospective study material was composed of cDNA or gDNA derived from T cells, B-cell-depleted T cells, or PBMCs. The dataset comprised deeply sampled blood TCRbeta repertoires from subjects exposed to, actively infected with, or recovered from COVID-19. The repertoires were made available in a free public database intended to serve as a resource for research on the immune response to SARS-CoV-2. Samples were obtained from the ongoing ImmuneRACE study (first 160 participants) and from roughly 1,300 subjects provided by 6 global collaborators. A de-identified subject ID, COVID-19 status, age in years and sex were almost always included in the sample metadata. Where available, HLA class I and class II types were taken from metadata supplied by the sample provider and were not determined by assay-based typing.

The germline V gene gives CDR1 as SGDLS and CDR2 as YYNGEE. The CDR3 covers 14 residues, taking in both the cysteine and the phenylalanine. The retained sequence is limited to the CDR3, 42 bases, with the frame set at the first base. The junction carries 11 bases between V and J, which are trimmed by 2 bases and 5 bases respectively. Comment on this clone: Its antigen remains unidentified. Qualities for individual bases were not recorded, and no much larger clone is one base off.

Collaborating institutions collected whole blood in K2EDTA tubes following their own protocols. Collaborator samples were shipped for TCRbeta analysis as frozen whole blood, isolated PBMCs, or DNA extracted from either sample type. Findings and caveats that apply to the study as a whole: The amount of clinical and demographic metadata varied by source and participant and was provided uncurated.

TCRbeta CDR3 regions were amplified from genomic DNA by means of the immunoSEQ Assay, a bias-controlled multiplex PCR. In the paper's pipeline: Within the assay, amplification of reference gene primers was used to estimate how many nucleated cells each sample contained. To quantify the absolute abundance of each unique TCRbeta CDR3 rearrangement, sequence reads were collapsed and filtered. For each sample, productive Simpson clonality was calculated as the square root of Simpson's diversity index over productive rearrangements. TCRdb's version of the immuneACCESS table is confined to in-frame rearrangements and falls short of the full clone set. An unresolved V gene accounts for under half of the shortfall where checked; the remainder is of unknown origin. V and J calls and clone size are as listed in that table; D and trimming were resolved from the DNA. For this sample the table gives around 200,000 clones, of which about 88% were detected only once. The ten biggest clones cover approximately 2.5% of the sample.

The specimen sequenced was peripheral blood. The clonotype comes from a man aged 35 to 55 with active or convalescent COVID-19. The chain employs TRBV9 and TRBJ1-5; the D gene identity is not certain. The CDR3 sequence is CASSVGSEDQPQHF. The DNA sequence reads TGTGCCAGCAGCGTGGGTAGTGAGGATCAGCCCCAGCATTTT.